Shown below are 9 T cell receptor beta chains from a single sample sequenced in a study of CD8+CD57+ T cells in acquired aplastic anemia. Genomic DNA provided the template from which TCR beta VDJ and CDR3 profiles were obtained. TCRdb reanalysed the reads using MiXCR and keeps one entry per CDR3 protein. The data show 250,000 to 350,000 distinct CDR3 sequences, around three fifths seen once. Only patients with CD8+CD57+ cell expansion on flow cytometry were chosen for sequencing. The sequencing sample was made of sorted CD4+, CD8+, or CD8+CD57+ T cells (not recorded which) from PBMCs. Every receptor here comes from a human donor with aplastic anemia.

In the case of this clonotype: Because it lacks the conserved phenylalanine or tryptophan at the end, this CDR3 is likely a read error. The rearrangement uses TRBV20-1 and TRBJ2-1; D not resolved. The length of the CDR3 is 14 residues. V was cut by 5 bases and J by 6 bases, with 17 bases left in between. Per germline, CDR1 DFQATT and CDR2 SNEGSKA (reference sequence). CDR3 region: CSAEVFTSVNEQFV. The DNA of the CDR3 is TGCAGTGCTGAGGTTTTTACCTCGGTCAATGAGCAGTTCGTC.

The CDR3 DNA follows: TGTGCCAGCCTCGCACGACGGGGGAACTCCCAAGAGACCCAGTACTTC. It translates to CASLARRGNSQETQYF. V usage is TRBV7-9 and J usage is TRBJ2-5; D is perhaps TRBD2 (6 bases). The CDR3 is 16 amino acids. Germline CDR1 SEHNR, CDR2 FQNEAQ (reference sequence). V was shortened by 8 bases and J by 1 base, with 20 bases between the two germline ends.

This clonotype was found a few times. CDR3 DNA: TGCAGTGCTAGAGATGTTGCGGGGGGGCGTTACAATGAGCAGTTCTTC. Translated: CSARDVAGGRYNEQFF. The chain recombines TRBV20-1 with TRBJ2-1, with TRBD2 matching over 9 bases. The J segment lost 4 bases and the V segment lost 0 bases, leaving 7 bases of the junction unmatched. Germline-derived CDR1 and CDR2 are DFQATT and SNEGSKA (reference sequence). The CDR3 is made up of 16 amino acids.

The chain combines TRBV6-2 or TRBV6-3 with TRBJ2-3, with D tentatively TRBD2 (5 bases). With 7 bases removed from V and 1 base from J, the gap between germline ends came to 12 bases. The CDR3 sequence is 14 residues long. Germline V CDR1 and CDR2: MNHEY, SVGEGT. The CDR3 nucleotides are TGTGCCAGCACCAGCGGATCTGGCACAGATACGCAGTATTTT. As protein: CASTSGSGTDTQYF.

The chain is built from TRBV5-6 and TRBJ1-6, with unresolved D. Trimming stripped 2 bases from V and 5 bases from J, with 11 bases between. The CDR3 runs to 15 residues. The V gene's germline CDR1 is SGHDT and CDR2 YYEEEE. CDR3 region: CASSFGPGDNSPLHF. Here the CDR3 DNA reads TGTGCCAGCAGCTTTGGACCGGGTGATAATTCACCCCTCCACTTT.

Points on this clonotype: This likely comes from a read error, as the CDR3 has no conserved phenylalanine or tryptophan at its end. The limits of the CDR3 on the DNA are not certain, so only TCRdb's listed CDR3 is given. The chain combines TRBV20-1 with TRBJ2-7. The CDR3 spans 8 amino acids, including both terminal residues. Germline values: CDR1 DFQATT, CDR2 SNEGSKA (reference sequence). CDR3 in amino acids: CSAPDPGR.

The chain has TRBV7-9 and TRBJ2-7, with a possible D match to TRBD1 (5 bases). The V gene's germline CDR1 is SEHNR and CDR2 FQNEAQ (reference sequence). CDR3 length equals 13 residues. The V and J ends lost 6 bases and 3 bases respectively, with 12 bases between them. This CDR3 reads CASSIRGSYEQYF. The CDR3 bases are TGTGCCAGCAGTATTAGGGGAAGCTACGAGCAGTACTTC. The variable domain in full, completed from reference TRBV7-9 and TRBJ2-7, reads DTGVSQNPRHKITKRGQNVTFRCDPISEHNRLYWYRQTLGQGPEFLTYFQNEAQLEKSRLLSDRFSAERPKGSFSTLEIQRTEQGDSAMYLCASSIRGSYEQYFGPGTRLTVT.

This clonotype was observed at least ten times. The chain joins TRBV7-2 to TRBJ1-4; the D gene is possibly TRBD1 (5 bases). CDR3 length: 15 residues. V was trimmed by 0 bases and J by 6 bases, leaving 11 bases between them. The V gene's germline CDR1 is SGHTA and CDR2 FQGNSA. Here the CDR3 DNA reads TGTGCCAGCAGCTTAGCTGTCGACAGTTATGAAAAACTGTTTTTT. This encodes CASSLAVDSYEKLFF. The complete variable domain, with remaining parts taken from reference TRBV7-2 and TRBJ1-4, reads GAGVSQSPSNKVTEKGKDVELRCDPISGHTALYWYRQSLGQGLEFLIYFQGNSAPDKSGLPSDRFSAERTGGSVSTLTIQRTQQEDSAVYLCASSLAVDSYEKLFFGSGTQLSVL.

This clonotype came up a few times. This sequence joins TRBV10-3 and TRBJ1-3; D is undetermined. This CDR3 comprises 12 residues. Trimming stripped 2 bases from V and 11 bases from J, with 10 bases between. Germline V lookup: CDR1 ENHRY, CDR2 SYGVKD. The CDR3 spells CAISEDGRSIYF. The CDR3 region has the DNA TGTGCCATCAGTGAGGACGGAAGATCCATATATTTT.